This T cell receptor beta chain is from a study of T cells expressing NK-cell markers (dated by TCRdb to the early 2020s). Some background on the complete study: In sorted CD3+CD56+NKG2C+, CD3+CD56+NKG2C- and CD3+CD56-NKG2C+ T-cell subsets from several donors, TCR beta-chain repertoires were profiled. Of the eight sequenced donors, seven were found to be HCMV-seropositive and one was found to be HCMV-seronegative. The eight sequenced donors were randomly selected healthy volunteers, three men and five women. Sequencing of the libraries produced 2 x 150 bp reads on Illumina HiSeq 2000/2500, MiSeq or NextSeq. General conclusions and limits of the study: In 5 to 7 donors, the dominant CD3+CD56+NKG2C+ clonotypes were found to rank among the top 10 CD8+ clonotypes and to make up roughly 1.0-7.5% of CD8+ T cells. Those dominant clonotypes were again the most abundant among CD3+CD56-NKG2C+ cells in several donors, at about 25-60.1%. It remained unclear whether the expanded NKG2C-expressing T cell clones were specific for HCMV antigens.

HCMV serostatus was determined by detecting HCMV-specific IgG in serum with a commercial ELISA kit. Peripheral blood mononuclear cells were isolated from blood by Ficoll density gradient centrifugation. The instrument was an Illumina HiSeq 2000. The TCR beta cDNA libraries were made using 5'RACE template switching, a step that added both a universal primer site and unique molecular identifiers. Priming for cDNA synthesis came from the TCR beta constant segment, and two successive PCR amplification steps followed. Per the source publication's procedure: Reads were demultiplexed and grouped by UMI with MIGEC, and clonotypes were assembled and quantified with MiTCR. Only TCR cDNA sequences supported by at least two reads were kept to exclude erroneous sequences. The tcR package was used for downstream repertoire analysis, with clonotypes matched between fractions based on CDR3 nucleotide sequence plus V segment. Antigen specificity was annotated against VDJdb with VDJmatch, allowing one amino acid substitution in CDR3. The reads went through TCRdb reprocessing, and each CDR3 protein sequence gets one entry with no DNA. TCRdb's processing, not the study's, gives the V and J calls here. The sample table gives some 600,000 distinct CDR3 sequences. Of the sample, around 3.3% falls within the top ten clones.

Worth noting for this clonotype: It has no known antigen specificity.

This sequence originates from a man aged 18 to 35 in good health. Donor details come from another sample of the same person, matched by shared clones. The specimen was blood T cells: a sorted CD56 or NKG2C T cell subset, CD4+ or CD8+ T cells, or bulk PBMC T cells (not recorded which).

The CDR3 reads as follows: CASSLRAGNKDTQYF. The sequence is built from TRBV12-3 or TRBV12-4 and TRBJ2-3; TCRdb lists TRBD2, though no DNA is available to test this call. The CDR3 measures 15 amino acids from cysteine to phenylalanine. No DNA accompanies this entry.